This section outlines one T cell receptor beta chain sequence together with its context. The sample belongs to a study of blood T cell repertoires in COVID-19. On the study more broadly: Both acute and convalescent COVID-19 samples were obtained from the United States, Italy and Spain.

There are 13 residues in the CDR3. CDR1 and CDR2 (germline): DFQATT, SNEGSKA (reference sequence). V dropped 3 bases and J dropped 4 bases, with 12 bases sitting between them. In the original workflow: By means of reference gene primer amplification, nucleated cell counts were estimated. TCRdb's table, derived via immunoSEQ multiplex PCR, lists solely in-frame clones and lacks some. V and J calls and clone size come straight from that table; D and trimming were deduced from the DNA. The sample yields about 170,000 clones, approximately 90% seen once. The clonotype comes from a woman in her 50s with acute or convalescent COVID-19. The rearrangement joins TRBV20-1 to TRBJ1-1, with D possibly TRBD1 on 5 matching bases. Specimen: peripheral blood. The CDR3 nucleotides read TGCAGTGCTAGTGTTGTGGGGGGCACTGAAGCTTTCTTT. This codes for CSASVVGGTEAFF.